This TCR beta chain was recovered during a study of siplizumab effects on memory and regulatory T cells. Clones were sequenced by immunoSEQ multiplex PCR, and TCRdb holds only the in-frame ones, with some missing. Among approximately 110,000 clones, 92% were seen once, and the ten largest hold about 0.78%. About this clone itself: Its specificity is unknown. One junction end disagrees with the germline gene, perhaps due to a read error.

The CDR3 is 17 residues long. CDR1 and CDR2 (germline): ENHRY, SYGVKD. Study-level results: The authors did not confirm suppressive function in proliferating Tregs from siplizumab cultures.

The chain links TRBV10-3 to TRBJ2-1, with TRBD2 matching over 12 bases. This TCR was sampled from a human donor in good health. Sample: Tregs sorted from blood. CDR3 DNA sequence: TGTGCCATCAATGAGGGGACTAGCGGGTCTCTTTACAATGAGCAGTTCTTC. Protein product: CAINEGTSGSLYNEQFF.